This T cell receptor (beta chain) derives from a study of T cells expressing NK-cell markers (dated by TCRdb to 2020 to 2021). As for the study more broadly: TCR beta-chain repertoires were profiled in sorted CD3+CD56+NKG2C+, CD3+CD56+NKG2C- and CD3+CD56-NKG2C+ T-cell subsets from several donors. Sequencing of the libraries produced 2 x 150 bp reads on Illumina HiSeq 2000/2500, MiSeq or NextSeq. Among the eight sequenced donors, seven were HCMV-seropositive and one was HCMV-seronegative. Randomly selected healthy volunteers, three men and five women, were used as the eight sequenced donors.

HCMV serostatus was determined by detecting HCMV-specific IgG in serum with a commercial ELISA kit. Peripheral blood mononuclear cells were isolated from blood by Ficoll density gradient centrifugation. Including cysteine and phenylalanine, the CDR3 has 14 amino acids. The DNA sequence is not available. Sequencing used an Illumina HiSeq 2000. 5'RACE template switching, by which a universal primer site and unique molecular identifiers were added, was used to make TCR beta cDNA libraries. cDNA synthesis was primed from the TCR beta constant segment, followed by two successive PCR amplification steps. Concerning the study's data processing: Reads were demultiplexed and grouped by UMI with MIGEC, and clonotypes were assembled and quantified with MiTCR. To exclude erroneous sequences, any TCR cDNA sequence not supported by at least two reads was discarded. Downstream repertoire analysis used the tcR package, and clonotypes were matched across fractions by CDR3 nucleotide sequence plus V segment. Antigen specificity was annotated against VDJdb with VDJmatch, allowing one amino acid substitution in CDR3. One entry per CDR3 protein sequence results from the TCRdb reprocessing of the reads, with DNA left out. The V and J calls here are based on TCRdb, not the publication. The table for this sample records 90,000 to 130,000 distinct CDR3 sequences. In total, the top ten clones hold roughly 18% of the sample.

About this clonotype itself: There is no known antigen for this receptor.

What the authors observed across the whole study: It remained unclear whether the expanded NKG2C-expressing T cell clones were specific for HCMV antigens. In a handful of donors, the dominant CD3+CD56+NKG2C+ clonotypes ranked among the top 10 CD8+ clonotypes, making up roughly 1.0-8% of CD8+ T cells. Those dominant clonotypes were again the most abundant among CD3+CD56-NKG2C+ cells in four donors, at about 25-65%.

The chain links TRBV12-3 or TRBV12-4 with TRBJ2-2. This sequence originates from a woman aged 18 to 75 in good health. The sequenced sample consisted of blood T cells: a sorted CD56 or NKG2C T cell subset, CD4+ or CD8+ T cells, or bulk PBMC T cells (not recorded which). The CDR3 amino acid sequence is: CATDGSQVTGELFF.